At least ten counts were recorded for the clone carrying this TCR beta chain. Enrollees, about 18 to 95 years old, lived in 24 US areas. Cohort assignment relied on participant-reported clinical history. This sample was included in a study of blood T cell repertoires in COVID-19. Study background: Sites across the United States, Italy and Spain contributed samples from acute and convalescent COVID-19. PBMCs, B-cell-depleted T cells, or T cells were the source of the cDNA or gDNA that made up the material.

Clones were read by immunoSEQ multiplex PCR, and TCRdb kept only the in-frame ones, dropping some. There are roughly 290,000 clones in the sample; roughly nine tenths occur only once, and 6% lies in the top ten. The germline V gene has CDR1 KGHDR and CDR2 SFDVKD. This CDR3 has 15 amino acids. The junction had 8 bases not matched to a gene; V was cut back by 9 bases and J by 4 bases. The clonotype was recovered from a woman aged 40 to 50 who had recovered from COVID-19. The rearrangement joins TRBV24-1 to TRBJ2-2, with TRBD2 matching 9 bases. Sequenced material: PBMCs or T cells enriched from blood (not recorded which). Here the CDR3 reads CATSRGRATTGELFF. In DNA form, the CDR3 reads TGTGCCACCTCTCGCGGGAGGGCTACCACCGGGGAGCTGTTTTTT.